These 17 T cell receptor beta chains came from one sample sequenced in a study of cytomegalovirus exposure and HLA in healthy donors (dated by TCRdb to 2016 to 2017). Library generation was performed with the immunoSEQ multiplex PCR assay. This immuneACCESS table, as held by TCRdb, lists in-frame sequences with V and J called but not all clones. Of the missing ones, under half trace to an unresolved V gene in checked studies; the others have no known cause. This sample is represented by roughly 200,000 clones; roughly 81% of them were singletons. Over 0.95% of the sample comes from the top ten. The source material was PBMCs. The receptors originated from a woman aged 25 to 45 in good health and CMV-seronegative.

In DNA, the CDR3 is TGCGCCAGCAGCCCCCGGAGGGCCAATGAGCAGTTCTTC. It yields the protein CASSPRRANEQFF. The chain joins TRBV5-1 to TRBJ2-1; tentative D call: TRBD2 (6 bases). V lost 4 bases, J lost 6 bases, and 11 bases lay in between. The CDR3 consists of 13 residues. CDR1 is SGHRS, CDR2 YFSETQ, per germline. The full variable domain, rest sourced from reference TRBV5-1 and TRBJ2-1, is KAGVTQTPRYLIKTRGQQVTLSCSPISGHRSVSWYQQTPGQGLQFLFEYFSETQRNKGNFPGRFSGRQFSNSRSEMNVSTLELGDSALYLCASSPRRANEQFFGPGTRLTVL.

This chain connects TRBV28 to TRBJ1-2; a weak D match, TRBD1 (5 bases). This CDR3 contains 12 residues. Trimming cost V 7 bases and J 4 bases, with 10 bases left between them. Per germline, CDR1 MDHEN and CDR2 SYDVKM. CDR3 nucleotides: TGTGCCAGCACGACAGCCAGCTATGGCTACACCTTC. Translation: CASTTASYGYTF.

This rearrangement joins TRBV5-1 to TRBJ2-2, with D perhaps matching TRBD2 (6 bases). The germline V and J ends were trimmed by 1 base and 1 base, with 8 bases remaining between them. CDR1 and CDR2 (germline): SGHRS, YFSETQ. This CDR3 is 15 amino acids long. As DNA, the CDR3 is TGCGCCAGCAGCTTGTCAGCGGGGAACACCGGGGAGCTGTTTTTT. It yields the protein CASSLSAGNTGELFF.

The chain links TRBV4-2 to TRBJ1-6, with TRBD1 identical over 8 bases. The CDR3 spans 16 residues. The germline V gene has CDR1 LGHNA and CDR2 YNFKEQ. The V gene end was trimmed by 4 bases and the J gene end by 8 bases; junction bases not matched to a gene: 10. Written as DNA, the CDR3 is TGTGCCAGCAGCCTAGCCGGGACAGGAATTTATTCACCCCTCCACTTT. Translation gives CASSLAGTGIYSPLHF.

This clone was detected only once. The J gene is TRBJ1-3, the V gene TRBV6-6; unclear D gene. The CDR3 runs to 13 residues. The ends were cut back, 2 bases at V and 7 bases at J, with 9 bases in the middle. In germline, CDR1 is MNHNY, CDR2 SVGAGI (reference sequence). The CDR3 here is CASSYGGGNTIYF. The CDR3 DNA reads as TGTGCCAGCAGTTACGGTGGAGGGAACACCATATATTTT.

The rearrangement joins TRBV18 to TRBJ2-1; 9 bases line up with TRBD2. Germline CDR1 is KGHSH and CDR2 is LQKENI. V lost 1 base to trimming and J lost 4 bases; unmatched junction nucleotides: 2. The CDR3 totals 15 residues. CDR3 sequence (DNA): TGTGCCAGCTCACCACTTGCGGGAGGGTACAATGAGCAGTTCTTC. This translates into CASSPLAGGYNEQFF.

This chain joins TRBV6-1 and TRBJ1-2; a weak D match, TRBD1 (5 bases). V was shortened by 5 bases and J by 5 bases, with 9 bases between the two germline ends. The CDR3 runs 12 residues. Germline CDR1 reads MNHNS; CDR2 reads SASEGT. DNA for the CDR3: TGTGCCAGCAGTTTGACAGCGTATGGCTACACCTTC. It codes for CASSLTAYGYTF.

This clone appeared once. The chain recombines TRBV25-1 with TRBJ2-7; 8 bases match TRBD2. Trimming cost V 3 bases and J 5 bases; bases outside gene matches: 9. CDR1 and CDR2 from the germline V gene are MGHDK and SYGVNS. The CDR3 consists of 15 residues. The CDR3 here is CASSDPGLAQDEQYF. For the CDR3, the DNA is TGTGCCAGCAGTGATCCAGGACTAGCTCAGGACGAGCAGTACTTC.

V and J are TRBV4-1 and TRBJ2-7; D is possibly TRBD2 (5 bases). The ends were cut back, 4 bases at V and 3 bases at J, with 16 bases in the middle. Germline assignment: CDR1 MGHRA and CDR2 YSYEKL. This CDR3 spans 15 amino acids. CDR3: CASSPADDSNYEQYF. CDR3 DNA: TGCGCCAGCAGCCCAGCGGACGACTCAAACTACGAGCAGTACTTC.

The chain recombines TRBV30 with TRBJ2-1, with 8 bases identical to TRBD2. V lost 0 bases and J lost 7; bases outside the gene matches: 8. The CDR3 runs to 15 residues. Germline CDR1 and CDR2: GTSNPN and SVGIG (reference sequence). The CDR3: CAWSVLNGRGNEQFF. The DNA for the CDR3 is TGTGCCTGGAGTGTTCTGAACGGGAGGGGTAATGAGCAGTTCTTC.

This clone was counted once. This CDR3 is CASSLFRGEGIQETQYF. As DNA, the CDR3 is TGTGCCAGCAGCTTATTCCGTGGGGAGGGAATACAAGAGACCCAGTACTTC. This chain joins TRBV7-9 and TRBJ2-5, with 7 bases that match TRBD2. The CDR3 sequence is 17 residues long. Germline CDR1 and CDR2: SEHNR and FQNEAQ (reference sequence). With V trimmed by 2 bases and J by 2 bases, 11 bases remained unmatched.

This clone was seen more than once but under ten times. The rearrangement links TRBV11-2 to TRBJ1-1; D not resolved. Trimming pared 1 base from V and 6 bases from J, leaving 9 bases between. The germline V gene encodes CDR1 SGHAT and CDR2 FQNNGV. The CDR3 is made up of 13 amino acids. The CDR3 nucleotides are TGTGCCAGCAGCTTAGGACTCGACTCTGAAGCTTTCTTT. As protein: CASSLGLDSEAFF.

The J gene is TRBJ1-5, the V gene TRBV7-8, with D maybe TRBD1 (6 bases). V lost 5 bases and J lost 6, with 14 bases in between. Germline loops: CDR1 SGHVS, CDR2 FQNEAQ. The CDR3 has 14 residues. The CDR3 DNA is TGTGCCAGCAGCCCCACAGGGATGGGTCAGCCCCAGCATTTT. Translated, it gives CASSPTGMGQPQHF.

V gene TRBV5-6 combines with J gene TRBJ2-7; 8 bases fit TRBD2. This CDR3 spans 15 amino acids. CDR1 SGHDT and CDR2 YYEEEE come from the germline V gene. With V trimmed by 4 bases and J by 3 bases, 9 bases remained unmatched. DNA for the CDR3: TGTGCCAGCAGCCCGAGCGGGGGCCATTACTACGAGCAGTACTTC. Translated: CASSPSGGHYYEQYF. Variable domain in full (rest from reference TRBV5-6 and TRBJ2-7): DAGVTQSPTHLIKTRGQQVTLRCSPKSGHDTVSWYQQALGQGPQFIFQYYEEEERQRGNFPDRFSGHQFPNYSSELNVNALLLGDSALYLCASSPSGGHYYEQYFGPGTRLTVT.

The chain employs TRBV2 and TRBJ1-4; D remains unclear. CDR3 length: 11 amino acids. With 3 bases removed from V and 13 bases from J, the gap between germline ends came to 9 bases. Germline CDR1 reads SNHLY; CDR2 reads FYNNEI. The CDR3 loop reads CASSERTVLFF. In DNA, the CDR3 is TGTGCCAGCAGTGAGAGGACTGTACTGTTTTTT.

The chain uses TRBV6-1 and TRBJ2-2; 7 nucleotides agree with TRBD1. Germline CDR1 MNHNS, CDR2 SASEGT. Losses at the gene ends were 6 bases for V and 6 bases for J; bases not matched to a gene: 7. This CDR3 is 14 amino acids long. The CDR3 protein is CASRRDSSAGELFF. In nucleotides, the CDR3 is TGTGCCAGCAGGAGGGACAGTTCGGCCGGGGAGCTGTTTTTT.

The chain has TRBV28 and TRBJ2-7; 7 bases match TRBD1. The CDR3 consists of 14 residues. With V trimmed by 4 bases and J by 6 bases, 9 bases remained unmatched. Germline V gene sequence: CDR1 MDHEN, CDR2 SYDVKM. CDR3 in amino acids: CASSSPTGVLEQYF. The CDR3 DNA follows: TGTGCCAGCAGTTCCCCAACAGGGGTCCTCGAGCAGTACTTC.